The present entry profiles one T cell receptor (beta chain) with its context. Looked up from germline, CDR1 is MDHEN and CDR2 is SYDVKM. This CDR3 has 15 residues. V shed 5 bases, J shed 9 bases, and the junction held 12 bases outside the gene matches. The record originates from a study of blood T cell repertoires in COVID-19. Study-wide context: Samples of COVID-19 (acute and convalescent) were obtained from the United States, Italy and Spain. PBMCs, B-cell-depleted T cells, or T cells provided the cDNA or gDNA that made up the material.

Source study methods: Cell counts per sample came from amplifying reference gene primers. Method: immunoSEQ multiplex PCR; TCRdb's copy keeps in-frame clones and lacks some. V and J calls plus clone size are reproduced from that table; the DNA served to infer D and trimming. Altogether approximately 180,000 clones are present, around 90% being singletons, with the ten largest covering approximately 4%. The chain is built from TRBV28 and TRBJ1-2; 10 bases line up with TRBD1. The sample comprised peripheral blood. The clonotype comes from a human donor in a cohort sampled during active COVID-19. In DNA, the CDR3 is TGTGCCAGCAGTAGCTATGGGACAGGGGACGTGAGCTACACCTTC. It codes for CASSSYGTGDVSYTF.